This TCR beta chain was found in a study of blood T cell repertoires in COVID-19. Study-wide context: The study drew acute and convalescent COVID-19 samples from the United States, Italy and Spain.

Sequenced by immunoSEQ multiplex PCR; TCRdb stores in-frame clones only, minus some. The sample contains around 440,000 clones, about 91% of which appear only once. The origin of this receptor is a woman between 45 and 60 years old with COVID-19, enrolled during active disease. The material sequenced was peripheral blood.

Here the CDR3 DNA reads TGCGCCAGCAGCCCGTCACAGGGGGCGGGTGGTGAAAAACTGTTTTTT. Translated: CASSPSQGAGGEKLFF. V and J are TRBV4-1 and TRBJ1-4, with 9 bases that match TRBD1. V lost 4 bases, J lost 7 bases, and 10 bases stayed unmatched. Germline CDR1 and CDR2: MGHRA and YSYEKL. This CDR3 has 16 residues.